This TCR beta chain was documented in a study of blood T cell repertoires in COVID-19. Whole-study context: T cells, B-cell-depleted T cells, or PBMCs provided the cDNA or gDNA that served as material.

Produced via immunoSEQ multiplex PCR; TCRdb's table is partial and in-frame only. The sample holds more than 85,000 clones, more than 85% seen once. The CDR3 runs 15 residues. After removal of 5 bases from V and 4 bases from J, the junction contained 10 bases not matched to a gene. The germline V gene encodes CDR1 SGHKS and CDR2 YYEKEE (reference sequence). This sequence joins TRBV5-5 and TRBJ2-7, with 9 bases lining up with TRBD2. The TCR was taken from a young man with acute or convalescent COVID-19. The sample taken for sequencing was peripheral blood. As DNA, the CDR3 is TGTGCCAGCAGGTTCGGGAGTAGCGGGAGTTACGAGCAGTACTTC. Its translation is CASRFGSSGSYEQYF.